These 9 T cell receptor beta chains came from one sample sequenced in a study of T-cell reconstitution after alpha-beta-depleted transplantation in children. Unique molecular identifiers tagged the TCRbeta library. A single record per CDR3 protein comes from TCRdb applying MiXCR to the PCR reads. The sample contains under 250,000 distinct CDR3 sequences, around 25% of which appear only once. Here the sequenced sample was PBMCs, mostly from graft donor cells, taken 360 days after TCRalphabeta/CD19-depleted stem cell transplant. The receptors derive from a female patient between 2 and 10 years old who had a stem cell transplant for congenital amegakaryocytic thrombocytopenia, so the T cells may come from the graft donor.

This clonotype was detected only a few times. The chain links TRBV28 to TRBJ2-1; TRBD2 matches 11 bases. This CDR3 spans 16 amino acids. V was clipped by 1 base and J by 7 bases; unmatched bases: 6. Germline lookup yields CDR1 MDHEN and CDR2 SYDVKM. Here the CDR3 reads CASSLYETSGANEQFF. The CDR3, as DNA: TGTGCCAGCAGTTTATATGAGACTAGCGGGGCGAATGAGCAGTTCTTC.

The rearrangement joins TRBV20-1 to TRBJ2-1; D ambiguous. The length of the CDR3 is 14 residues. CDR1 is DFQATT, CDR2 SNEGSKA, per germline (reference sequence). Trimming stripped 7 bases from V and 0 bases from J, with 13 bases between. CDR3: CSGIDGSSYNEQFF. Written as DNA, the CDR3 is TGCAGTGGGATAGACGGAAGCTCCTACAATGAGCAGTTCTTC.

This clonotype came up a few times. The chain uses TRBV28 and TRBJ1-3; no reliable D call. The germline V gene encodes CDR1 MDHEN and CDR2 SYDVKM. The V and J ends lost 7 bases and 7 bases respectively, with 11 bases between them. This CDR3 contains 12 residues. In DNA, the CDR3 is TGTGCCAGCATCGGAGGGCGGAACACCATATATTTT. Amino acid sequence: CASIGGRNTIYF.

The rearrangement uses TRBV3-1 and TRBJ1-5; D is ambiguous. Germline values: CDR1 LGHDT, CDR2 YNNKEL (reference sequence). The V gene lost 5 bases and the J gene lost 3 bases, with 14 bases spanning the gap. The CDR3 extends over 15 amino acids. This CDR3 reads CASSRPPEINQPQHF. The CDR3 DNA is TGTGCCAGCAGCAGGCCTCCGGAGATCAATCAGCCCCAGCATTTT.

The chain links TRBV4-1 to TRBJ2-1; unclear D gene. V was shortened by 1 base and J by 6 bases, with 19 bases between the two germline ends. CDR1 is MGHRA, CDR2 YSYEKL, per germline. The CDR3 runs to 17 residues. The CDR3 bases are TGCGCCAGCAGCCAAGTCTTTCTTGGCCCTTTAGTCAATGAGCAGTTCTTC. As protein: CASSQVFLGPLVNEQFF.

In this sample, this clonotype turned up a few times. This chain joins TRBV2 and TRBJ1-1; D possibly corresponds to TRBD1 (5 bases). Per the germline V gene, CDR1 is SNHLY and CDR2 is FYNNEI. CDR3 length: 15 residues. The V gene lost 3 bases and the J gene lost 1 base, with 12 bases spanning the gap. The CDR3 is CASSDDRKPNTEAFF. The CDR3 DNA is TGTGCCAGCAGTGACGACAGAAAACCGAACACTGAAGCTTTCTTT.

This clonotype has only a few counts. This rearrangement joins TRBV28 to TRBJ2-7, with a tentative D call TRBD2 (5 bases). The CDR3 extends over 12 amino acids. The V end was cut by 10 bases, the J end by 7 bases, with 17 bases between. Germline V CDR1 and CDR2: MDHEN, SYDVKM. The CDR3 region is CATGNRVWEQYF. CDR3 nucleotide sequence: TGTGCCACGGGAAATCGAGTGTGGGAGCAGTACTTC.

This chain links TRBV5-5 with TRBJ1-2; no definite D call. Between the trimmed V and J ends, which lost 4 bases and 0 bases, there was a span of 13 bases. This CDR3 comprises 15 residues. Looked up from germline, CDR1 is SGHKS and CDR2 is YYEKEE (reference sequence). CDR3 sequence: CASSLGRSTNYGYTF. CDR3 nucleotide sequence: TGTGCCAGCAGCCTAGGACGGAGTACTAACTATGGCTACACCTTC.

V usage is TRBV3-1 and J usage is TRBJ1-1, with 7 positions matching TRBD1. This CDR3 region has 13 residues. Germline CDR1 reads LGHDT; CDR2 reads YNNKEL (reference sequence). V lost 7 bases and J lost 0; bases outside the gene matches: 2. The CDR3, as DNA: TGTGCCAGCACCCAGGGGGTGAACACTGAAGCTTTCTTT. Protein sequence: CASTQGVNTEAFF.